A single sample is the source of the 15 T cell receptor beta chains below, sequenced in a study of shared clonotypes between healthy human individuals (dated by TCRdb to 2020 to 2022). CD8 naive samples were CD45RO-negative cells positively selected for CCR7, giving a CD45RA+CCR7+ population that excluded TemRA cells. The library was built by means of the immunoSEQ multiplex PCR assay. What TCRdb holds here is the immuneACCESS table cut down to in-frame rearrangements. Part of the clones is not present; checked against another copy, under half of the missing clones reflect an unresolved V gene, and the others are unexplained. The sample contains under 2,000,000 clones, approximately 95% of them found a single time. Of the sample, roughly 1.2% falls within the top ten clones. The sequenced sample consisted of naive CD8+ T cells sorted from blood. The cell subset or site label, read with the paper, signifies: CD45RA+CCR7+. The receptors stem from a man aged 18 to 29 in good health.

The chain links TRBV7-9 to TRBJ1-4, with 8 bases matching TRBD1. This CDR3 is built from 14 residues. Germline-derived CDR1 and CDR2 are SEHNR and FQNEAQ (reference sequence). The V gene end was trimmed by 4 bases and the J gene end by 8 bases; junction bases not matched to a gene: 6. In DNA, the CDR3 is TGTGCCAGCAGCTACGGACAGGGTGGGGAAAAACTGTTTTTT. This gives the protein CASSYGQGGEKLFF. Variable domain in full (rest from reference TRBV7-9 and TRBJ1-4): DTGVSQNPRHKITKRGQNVTFRCDPISEHNRLYWYRQTLGQGPEFLTYFQNEAQLEKSRLLSDRFSAERPKGSFSTLEIQRTEQGDSAMYLCASSYGQGGEKLFFGSGTQLSVL.

The chain is built from TRBV10-3 and TRBJ2-2, with 10 bases identical to TRBD2. The CDR3 has 20 residues. Germline CDR1 is ENHRY and CDR2 is SYGVKD. V trimming: 3 bases; J trimming: 0 bases; junction bases outside the gene matches: 13. The chain's CDR3 is CAISDPNWVAGGPNTGELFF. The DNA of the CDR3 is TGTGCCATCAGTGACCCTAATTGGGTAGCGGGGGGCCCGAACACCGGGGAGCTGTTTTTT.

The J gene is TRBJ2-7, the V gene TRBV29-1; possible D gene TRBD2, 6 bases. The V end was cut by 5 bases, the J end by 3 bases, with 17 bases between. This CDR3 contains 14 residues. Looked up from germline, CDR1 is SQVTM and CDR2 is ANQGSEA. CDR3 in DNA: TGCAGCGTTCGTAGTTGGGGGGATGGCTACGAGCAGTACTTC. Its protein is CSVRSWGDGYEQYF.

Note on this clone: A read error may be the cause here, since a much bigger clone is one base away. In the same sample, other DNA sequences code for this CDR3. The chain has TRBV4-1 and TRBJ2-7; possible D gene TRBD1, 5 bases. The V end was cut by 1 base, the J end by 3 bases, with 10 bases between. The CDR3 is 14 residues long. The germline V gene encodes CDR1 MGHRA and CDR2 YSYEKL. The CDR3 DNA reads TGCGCCAGCAGCCAAGTGGGCAGGGACTACGAGCAGTACTTC. The encoded protein is CASSQVGRDYEQYF.

Comment on this clone: Different DNA sequences within this sample yield the same CDR3. J is TRBJ1-5 and V is TRBV27; D gene ambiguous. CDR1 MNHEY and CDR2 SMNVEV come from the germline V gene (reference sequence). V was pared by 6 bases and J by 1 base, with 16 bases between. The CDR3 spans 16 residues. CDR3 in amino acids: CASSPSRGESNQPQHF. The CDR3 DNA follows: TGTGCCAGCAGCCCCAGCCGGGGTGAGAGCAATCAGCCCCAGCATTTT.

This clone was counted a single time. The chain links TRBV19 to TRBJ2-1; unclear D gene. The CDR3 consists of 11 residues. The V end was cut by 3 bases, the J end by 12 bases, with 9 bases between. Germline lookup yields CDR1 LNHDA and CDR2 SQIVND (reference sequence). CDR3 residues: CASSIGFGQFF. In DNA, the CDR3 is TGTGCCAGTAGTATTGGGTTTGGGCAGTTCTTC. The entire variable domain, with the rest obtained from reference TRBV19 and TRBJ2-1, is as follows: DGGITQSPKYLFRKEGQNVTLSCEQNLNHDAMYWYRQDPGQGLRLIYYSQIVNDFQKGDIAEGYSVSREKKESFPLTVTSAQKNPTAFYLCASSIGFGQFFGPGTRLTVL.

Points on this clone: The sample holds other DNA sequences that translate to the same CDR3. The chain carries TRBV27 and TRBJ2-5; unclear D gene. The CDR3 is 13 residues long. CDR1 is MNHEY and CDR2 is SMNVEV in the germline V gene (reference sequence). The V and J ends lost 3 bases and 5 bases respectively, with 10 bases between them. DNA of the CDR3: TGTGCCAGCAGTTTGGCGAGCTGGGAGACCCAGTACTTC. Translating gives CASSLASWETQYF.

This rearrangement joins TRBV6-6 to TRBJ2-1, with 7 nucleotides matching TRBD2. This CDR3 contains 14 residues. The V gene end was trimmed by 5 bases and the J gene end by 9 bases; junction bases not matched to a gene: 10. Looked up from germline, CDR1 is MNHNY and CDR2 is SVGAGI (reference sequence). The CDR3 protein is CASSGSGGFTEQFF. CDR3 in DNA: TGTGCCAGCAGTGGCTCGGGGGGTTTTACTGAGCAGTTCTTC.

The V call is TRBV4-3, the J call TRBJ1-5; no clear D. Germline V gene lookup returns CDR1 LGHNA and CDR2 YSLEER. The CDR3 is 18 amino acids. The V end lost 0 bases, the J end lost 0 bases, and 15 bases lay between the germline ends. For the CDR3, the DNA is TGCGCCAGCAGCCAAGATCCCCCCTTTCACTATAGCAATCAGCCCCAGCATTTT. Amino acids: CASSQDPPFHYSNQPQHF.

This clone was observed once. The V gene is TRBV11-2, the J gene TRBJ2-1, with D uncertain. Germline assignment: CDR1 SGHAT and CDR2 FQNNGV. Trimming left V 1 base short and J 4 bases short, with 11 bases between. The CDR3 has 15 residues. The CDR3 region is CASSLGVRPYNEQFF. The CDR3 nucleotides are TGTGCCAGCAGCTTAGGGGTCCGGCCGTACAATGAGCAGTTCTTC.

The chain combines TRBV5-5 with TRBJ1-1, with D uncertain. The germline V and J ends were trimmed by 4 bases and 5 bases, with 18 bases remaining between them. This CDR3 has 15 residues. From germline, CDR1 is SGHKS and CDR2 YYEKEE (reference sequence). CDR3 in amino acids: CASSETARQYTEAFF. The CDR3, as DNA: TGTGCCAGCAGCGAGACCGCGAGGCAGTATACTGAAGCTTTCTTT. The whole variable domain, filled in from reference TRBV5-5 and TRBJ1-1, reads DAGVTQSPTHLIKTRGQQVTLRCSPISGHKSVSWYQQVLGQGPQFIFQYYEKEERGRGNFPDRFSARQFPNYSSELNVNALLLGDSALYLCASSETARQYTEAFFGQGTRLTVV.

The count of this clone is one. This chain joins TRBV19 and TRBJ1-1; D call uncertain. V shed 5 bases and J shed 12 bases, with 19 bases lying between them. This CDR3 is 13 amino acids long. Germline V CDR1 and CDR2: LNHDA, SQIVND (reference sequence). The CDR3, as DNA: TGTGCCAGTAGTCCGTATACGGCGGATCAAACTTTCTTT. The encoded protein is CASSPYTADQTFF.

This rearrangement joins TRBV18 to TRBJ2-7, with D uncertain. The CDR3 has 16 residues. V was clipped by 0 bases and J by 3 bases, with 15 bases between them. Germline V gene sequence: CDR1 KGHSH, CDR2 LQKENI. The CDR3 DNA reads TGTGCCAGCTCACCACCGGTTGGAGTTTGGGACTACGAGCAGTACTTC. Translated: CASSPPVGVWDYEQYF.

V and J are TRBV27 and TRBJ1-2, with a weak D call TRBD1 (5 bases). The CDR3 length is 15 residues. V shed 1 base and J shed 7 bases, with 16 bases lying between them. Germline CDR1 MNHEY, CDR2 SMNVEV (reference sequence). The CDR3 nucleotides read TGTGCCAGCAGTTTATACCAGGGCCTGCCGGCTGGCTACACCTTC. This codes for CASSLYQGLPAGYTF.

The DNA of the CDR3 is TGCGCCAGCAGCCGCAAAGCGGACAGGGGGGAGACCCAGTACTTC. It is translated as CASSRKADRGETQYF. J is TRBJ2-5 and V is TRBV4-3, with 10 bases that match TRBD1. V shed 4 bases and J 5 bases; nucleotides not matched to a gene: 7. CDR1 LGHNA and CDR2 YSLEER come from the germline V gene. The CDR3 runs to 15 residues.